These 13 T cell receptor beta chains were sequenced from one sample in a study of blood T cell repertoires in COVID-19. TCRdb's table, derived via immunoSEQ multiplex PCR, lists solely in-frame clones and lacks some. In the table there are some 160,000 clones, just under 80% of which are singletons. The sample comprised peripheral blood. The receptors come from a woman older than 75 with acute or convalescent COVID-19.

This chain uses TRBV2 with TRBJ2-1; 8 nucleotides line up with TRBD1. Trimming took 8 bases from V and 9 from J; bases not matched to a gene: 15. The CDR3 has 15 residues. Germline values: CDR1 SNHLY, CDR2 FYNNEI. CDR3 DNA sequence: TGTGCCAGCGCCCGAGAAGGTCCTACAGGGGGTGAGCAGTTCTTC. Translation gives CASAREGPTGGEQFF. Full variable domain (rest looked up from reference TRBV2 and TRBJ2-1): EPEVTQTPSHQVTQMGQEVILRCVPISNHLYFYWYRQILGQKVEFLVSFYNNEISEKSEIFDDQFSVERPDGSNFTLKIRSTKLEDSAMYFCASAREGPTGGEQFFGPGTRLTVL.

This CDR3 is CAWSAMKHEQYF. The CDR3 region has the DNA TGTGCCTGGAGTGCCATGAAGCACGAGCAGTACTTC. The rearrangement uses TRBV30 and TRBJ2-7; D is uncertain. Between the trimmed V and J ends, which lost 1 base and 5 bases, there was a span of 9 bases. Germline V gene lookup returns CDR1 GTSNPN and CDR2 SVGIG (reference sequence). The CDR3 length is 12 residues. Together with reference TRBV30 and TRBJ2-7, the CDR3 gives the full variable domain: SQTIHQWPATLVQPVGSPLSLECTVEGTSNPNLYWYRQAAGRGLQLLFYSVGIGQISSEVPQNLSASRPQDRQFILSSKKLLLSDSGFYLCAWSAMKHEQYFGPGTRLTVT.

The chain combines TRBV27 with TRBJ2-3, with 9 bases lining up with TRBD2. CDR3 length: 19 residues. Germline lookup yields CDR1 MNHEY and CDR2 SMNVEV (reference sequence). V shed 5 bases and J 0 bases; nucleotides not matched to a gene: 15. CDR3 in amino acids: CASSPRASGMHPSTDTQYF. As DNA, the CDR3 is TGTGCCAGCAGTCCCCGCGCTAGCGGGATGCACCCTAGCACAGATACGCAGTATTTT.

This clone has only a few counts. The chain links TRBV24-1 to TRBJ2-5; D is unclear. The CDR3 length is 14 residues. V lost 0 bases and J lost 5, with 9 bases in between. Germline V gene data show CDR1 as KGHDR and CDR2 as SFDVKD. CDR3 DNA: TGTGCCACCAGTGATTTGGGAGCTGGCGAGACCCAGTACTTC. Its protein is CATSDLGAGETQYF.

The rearrangement links TRBV28 to TRBJ2-1; D might be TRBD2 (5 bases). CDR3 length: 15 amino acids. V lost 5 bases to trimming and J lost 5 bases, with 16 bases between them. Germline CDR1 MDHEN, CDR2 SYDVKM. This CDR3 reads CASSPWRALNNEQFF. As DNA, the CDR3 is TGTGCCAGCAGTCCTTGGCGGGCACTAAACAATGAGCAGTTCTTC.

This clone appeared a single time. In nucleotides, the CDR3 is TGTGCCAGCAGCCAGGTGACAGCCGGGAGCTCCTACGAGCAGTACTTC. This codes for CASSQVTAGSSYEQYF. The rearrangement joins TRBV3-1 (or the pseudogene TRBV3-2) to TRBJ2-7, with D maybe TRBD2 (6 bases). Germline V gene sequence: CDR1 LGHDT, CDR2 YNNKEL (reference sequence). With 3 bases removed from V and 0 bases from J, the gap between germline ends came to 15 bases. This CDR3 is 16 amino acids long.

The chain is built from TRBV19 and TRBJ2-7; D not resolved. V was shortened by 5 bases and J by 0 bases, with 8 bases between the two germline ends. The CDR3 has 13 amino acids. CDR1 is LNHDA and CDR2 is SQIVND in the germline V gene (reference sequence). CDR3: CASSSLPSYEQYF. CDR3 nucleotides: TGTGCCAGTAGTTCCCTACCCTCCTACGAGCAGTACTTC.

The sample holds a few counts of this clone. This chain uses TRBV15 with TRBJ1-4; 8 nucleotides match TRBD1. This CDR3 has 12 residues. Germline CDR1 and CDR2: LNHNV and YYDKDF (reference sequence). The junction had 0 bases not matched to a gene; V was cut back by 5 bases and J by 7 bases. The CDR3 DNA is TGTGCCACCAGCGGACAGGGTGAAAAACTGTTTTTT. This codes for CATSGQGEKLFF.

This clone was seen only once. The DNA for the CDR3 is TGTGCCAGCCAAGGGAGGGACTACGAGCAGTACTTC. Protein sequence: CASQGRDYEQYF. The chain is built from TRBV7-8 and TRBJ2-7, with 7 bases lining up with TRBD2. In germline, CDR1 is SGHVS, CDR2 FQNEAQ. J was trimmed by 3 bases and V by 8 bases; bases with no gene match: 4. The CDR3 is made up of 12 amino acids.

The chain employs TRBV14 and TRBJ2-1; TRBD2 agrees at 8 bases. The CDR3 consists of 16 residues. Trimming at V came to 3 bases and at J to 7 bases, leaving 11 bases not matched to a gene. The germline gives CDR1 SGHDN, CDR2 FVKESK. CDR3 coding DNA: TGTGCCAGCAGCCACAGAAGCCTAGCGGGTCGGAATGAGCAGTTCTTC. Amino acids: CASSHRSLAGRNEQFF.

Regarding this clone: Other nucleotide sequences in the sample specify the same CDR3. The chain recombines TRBV6-1 with TRBJ1-2; D is perhaps TRBD1 (6 bases). The CDR3 is 15 residues long. Trimming removed 1 base at V and 4 bases at J, with 13 bases between. Germline V gene sequence: CDR1 MNHNS, CDR2 SASEGT. In nucleotides, the CDR3 is TGTGCCAGCAGTGAAGGGCAGGGGCCTGTCTATGGCTACACCTTC. It encodes CASSEGQGPVYGYTF.

The chain employs TRBV3-1 (or the pseudogene TRBV3-2) and TRBJ2-7; a possible D gene is TRBD2 (5 bases). The germline CDR1 and CDR2 sequences are LGHDT and YNNKEL (reference sequence). The CDR3 consists of 13 residues. V lost 1 base and J 6 bases, leaving 10 bases between the germline ends. The CDR3 sequence: CASSQGRRGEQYF. In DNA, the CDR3 is TGTGCCAGCAGCCAAGGACGCCGGGGCGAGCAGTACTTC.

The CDR3 region is CAWSLRDRVSEAFF. DNA for the CDR3: TGTGCCTGGAGCCTCCGGGACAGGGTTTCTGAAGCTTTCTTT. J is TRBJ1-1 and V is TRBV30; 9 nucleotides match TRBD1. Looked up from germline, CDR1 is GTSNPN and CDR2 is SVGIG (reference sequence). The CDR3 has 14 amino acids. The junction had 8 bases not matched to a gene; V was cut back by 3 bases and J by 6 bases. Full variable domain (outside the CDR3, taken from reference TRBV30 and TRBJ1-1): SQTIHQWPATLVQPVGSPLSLECTVEGTSNPNLYWYRQAAGRGLQLLFYSVGIGQISSEVPQNLSASRPQDRQFILSSKKLLLSDSGFYLCAWSLRDRVSEAFFGQGTRLTVV.